The TCR beta chain described here comes from a study of blood T cells in healthy people across ages. Sample-barcoded 5' priming and a J-beta primer mix drove a second PCR of roughly 6 to 12 cycles. TCRdb independently ran MiXCR on the 5' RACE reads; one entry per CDR3 protein. The table has over 950,000 distinct CDR3 sequences, approximately 38% seen once. This clonotype was observed a handful of times. The source is a man aged 18 to 35 in good health. The sequenced sample was blood.

As DNA, the CDR3 is TGTGCCAGCAGTTACTCGCCGGGACAGGACTTTTCTAACTATGGCTACACCTTC. Residues: CASSYSPGQDFSNYGYTF. The chain links TRBV6-2 or TRBV6-3 to TRBJ1-2, with 8 nucleotides matching TRBD1. The CDR3 loop spans 18 amino acids. Trimming at V came to 0 bases and at J to 0 bases, leaving 9 bases not matched to a gene. Germline-derived CDR1 and CDR2 are MNHEY and SVGEGT.